A single sample gave rise to the 25 T cell receptor beta chains below, sequenced in a study of human T cells and chemical hapten exposure (dated by TCRdb to about 2021). The time point label corresponds to: pre-sensitization, week 0. Interpreted using the paper, the treatment or condition label stands for: therapeutic diphenylcyclopropenone sensitization with weekly scalp DPC. Library prep was done by RACE. The reads were generated on a NextSeq 500. TCRdb took the public reads, trimmed them with fastp at Q25, ran MiXCR for clone calling and kept in-frame beta chains. All rows with the same CDR3 protein become a single entry with the most common DNA and genes. The sample table shows 95,000 to 150,000 distinct CDR3 sequences, and roughly 12% are seen once. Together, the top ten hold around 2.7% of the sample. The sample here was whole blood, taken in connection with sensitization to the hapten diphenylcyclopropenone (DPC). The receptors were gathered from a woman between 18 and 30 years old with alopecia areata. Some clones in this sample may be carry-over from other donors' samples.

This chain joins TRBV29-1 and TRBJ2-5; 7 bases are a match to TRBD1. The CDR3 totals 12 residues. CDR1 is SQVTM, CDR2 ANQGSEA, per germline. The V segment lost 7 bases and the J segment 1 base; nucleotides outside the gene matches: 3. In nucleotides, the CDR3 is TGCAGCGCCCGGGACAGCCAAGAGACCCAGTACTTC. Translated, it gives CSARDSQETQYF.

The chain combines TRBV28 with TRBJ1-5; possible D gene TRBD1, 5 bases. The CDR3 sequence is 19 residues long. Germline V gene data show CDR1 as MDHEN and CDR2 as SYDVKM. Trimming left V 1 base short and J 0 bases short, with 19 bases between. The CDR3 sequence: CASSLSGRVMGYSNQPQHF. The CDR3 DNA reads TGTGCCAGCAGTTTATCCGGCAGGGTGATGGGCTATAGCAATCAGCCCCAGCATTTT.

This clonotype was observed many times. The rearrangement links TRBV28 to TRBJ1-5, with 9 nucleotides matching TRBD1. The CDR3 spans 15 residues. V trimming: 6 bases; J trimming: 4 bases; junction bases outside the gene matches: 7. Germline-derived CDR1 and CDR2 are MDHEN and SYDVKM. This CDR3 reads CASRRTGVINQPQHF. The CDR3 region has the DNA TGTGCCAGCAGACGGACAGGGGTGATTAATCAGCCCCAGCATTTT.

In nucleotides, the CDR3 is TGTGCCAGCAGTATAAACAGGGATGGGGGACCAGATACGCAGTATTTT. It translates to CASSINRDGGPDTQYF. This chain joins TRBV6-6 and TRBJ2-3, with D possibly being TRBD1 (6 bases). Trimming removed 5 bases at V and 4 bases at J, with 19 bases between. This CDR3 comprises 16 residues. Germline V lookup: CDR1 MNHNY, CDR2 SVGAGI (reference sequence).

The chain is built from TRBV11-2 and TRBJ1-3; D not certain. Trimming removed 5 bases from V and 0 bases from J, with 8 bases in between. CDR1 is SGHAT and CDR2 is FQNNGV in the germline V gene. The CDR3 runs 14 residues. CDR3 nucleotides: TGTGCCAGCAGCCCGACAAGCTCTGGAAACACCATATATTTT. Its translation: CASSPTSSGNTIYF. The whole variable domain, filled in from reference TRBV11-2 and TRBJ1-3, reads EAGVAQSPRYKIIEKRQSVAFWCNPISGHATLYWYQQILGQGPKLLIQFQNNGVVDDSQLPKDRFSAERLKGVDSTLKIQPAKLEDSAVYLCASSPTSSGNTIYFGEGSWLTVV.

This clonotype was seen only a few times. The chain couples TRBV3-1 to TRBJ1-2; TRBD1 agrees at 9 bases. CDR1 is LGHDT, CDR2 YNNKEL, per germline (reference sequence). The J segment lost 4 bases and the V segment lost 1 base, leaving 4 bases of the junction unmatched. The length of the CDR3 is 15 residues. CDR3 sequence (DNA): TGTGCCAGCAGCCAAGCCGACAGGGGGGGCTATGGCTACACCTTC. It translates to CASSQADRGGYGYTF.

This clonotype has at least ten counts. The rearrangement links TRBV20-1 to TRBJ2-3; TRBD2 matches 8 bases. This CDR3 contains 16 residues. V shed 6 bases and J 1 base; nucleotides not matched to a gene: 12. In germline, CDR1 is DFQATT, CDR2 SNEGSKA (reference sequence). The CDR3 region has the DNA TGCAGTGCCCTGACCTTCGGGCGGGGGGGCACAGATACGCAGTATTTT. This encodes CSALTFGRGGTDTQYF.

This clonotype was seen ten or more times. The genes are TRBV10-3 and TRBJ2-3; D ambiguous. The CDR3 has 15 residues. Germline V gene sequence: CDR1 ENHRY, CDR2 SYGVKD. The V end lost 3 bases, the J end lost 2 bases, and 12 bases lay between the germline ends. This chain's CDR3 is CAISDSLAITDTQYF. The CDR3 DNA reads TGTGCCATCAGTGACTCTTTGGCGATCACAGATACGCAGTATTTT.

This clonotype turned up a few times. The chain uses TRBV9 and TRBJ2-1; 15 bases are a match to TRBD2. Germline V CDR1 and CDR2: SGDLS, YYNGEE. V was clipped by 4 bases and J by 5 bases; unmatched bases: 4. The CDR3 runs to 16 residues. CDR3 protein: CASSPWTSGGDNEQFF. The DNA of the CDR3 is TGTGCCAGCAGCCCTTGGACTAGCGGGGGGGACAATGAGCAGTTCTTC. The full variable domain, rest sourced from reference TRBV9 and TRBJ2-1, is DSGVTQTPKHLITATGQRVTLRCSPRSGDLSVYWYQQSLDQGLQFLIQYYNGEERAKGNILERFSAQQFPDLHSELNLSSLELGDSALYFCASSPWTSGGDNEQFFGPGTRLTVL.

This clonotype was found many times. V gene TRBV11-2 combines with J gene TRBJ2-5; D may correspond to TRBD1 or TRBD2 (5 bases each). The V end was cut by 3 bases, the J end by 1 base, with 12 bases between. Germline CDR1 is SGHAT and CDR2 is FQNNGV. The CDR3 spans 15 residues. The CDR3 here is CASSFWGFGQETQYF. The CDR3 nucleotides are TGTGCCAGCAGCTTCTGGGGGTTCGGCCAAGAGACCCAGTACTTC.

Ten or more counts support this clonotype. V usage is TRBV10-3 and J usage is TRBJ1-1; weak D call: TRBD1 (5 bases). The CDR3 runs 14 residues. Germline-derived CDR1 and CDR2 are ENHRY and SYGVKD. The V end lost 2 bases, the J end lost 0 bases, and 7 bases lay between the germline ends. CDR3 sequence: CAISEGTVNTEAFF. CDR3 in DNA: TGTGCCATCAGTGAGGGGACGGTGAACACTGAAGCTTTCTTT.

This clonotype was found a few times. The rearrangement joins TRBV6-6 to TRBJ1-6; 10 bases line up with TRBD1. J was trimmed by 0 bases and V by 2 bases; bases with no gene match: 4. CDR1 and CDR2 (germline): MNHNY, SVGAGI (reference sequence). The CDR3 sequence is 18 residues long. The CDR3 spells CASSYPGTGASYNSPLHF. The CDR3, as DNA: TGTGCCAGCAGTTACCCGGGGACAGGGGCCTCCTATAATTCACCCCTCCACTTT.

This clonotype was observed at least ten times. V is TRBV3-1 and J is TRBJ1-5; a weak D match, TRBD1 (5 bases). The germline CDR1 and CDR2 sequences are LGHDT and YNNKEL (reference sequence). The V gene lost 0 bases and the J gene lost 5 bases, with 20 bases spanning the gap. CDR3 length: 18 residues. CDR3: CASSQDHPAGRGDQPQHF. CDR3 bases: TGTGCCAGCAGCCAAGATCACCCGGCCGGGAGGGGCGATCAGCCCCAGCATTTT.

The table lists this clonotype with a few counts. V is TRBV29-1 and J is TRBJ1-1; no reliable D call. Germline V gene lookup returns CDR1 SQVTM and CDR2 ANQGSEA. This CDR3 is built from 12 residues. Trimming left V 7 bases short and J 1 base short, with 10 bases between. The CDR3 nucleotides read TGCAGCGGGATGGACGGGAACACTGAAGCTTTCTTT. Translated, it gives CSGMDGNTEAFF.

The chain couples TRBV6-1 to TRBJ2-7, with 7 bases that match TRBD2. CDR3 size: 15 residues. With 0 bases clipped from V and 0 bases from J, the junction kept 2 bases outside the gene matches. From germline, CDR1 is MNHNS and CDR2 SASEGT. The CDR3 protein is CASSEAAGSSYEQYF. CDR3 bases: TGTGCCAGCAGTGAAGCAGCGGGGAGCTCCTACGAGCAGTACTTC.

This clonotype was found many times. The chain uses TRBV29-1 and TRBJ2-3; D uncertain. Germline V gene lookup returns CDR1 SQVTM and CDR2 ANQGSEA. CDR3 length: 12 residues. Trimming removed 4 bases from V and 0 bases from J, with 5 bases in between. The CDR3: CSVGRSTDTQYF. The CDR3 DNA follows: TGCAGCGTTGGGCGGAGCACAGATACGCAGTATTTT.

In this sample, this clonotype turned up many times. The chain uses TRBV7-2 and TRBJ1-1; TRBD1 is a possible D gene (5 bases). Germline values: CDR1 SGHTA, CDR2 FQGNSA. V was cut by 2 bases and J by 3 bases, with 10 bases left in between. This CDR3 comprises 14 residues. The CDR3 DNA reads as TGTGCCAGCAGCTTACAGGGTTCGTACACTGAAGCTTTCTTT. It translates to CASSLQGSYTEAFF.

This clonotype came up many times. The gene calls are TRBV6-2 or TRBV6-3 and TRBJ1-2; weak D call: TRBD1 (6 bases). The CDR3 totals 13 residues. Deletions cut 6 bases from V and 8 bases from J, with 16 bases between. Germline CDR1 MNHEY, CDR2 SVGEGT. CDR3 nucleotides: TGTGCCAGCAGCCCGACAGGCCACCTGGGCTACACCTTC. Amino acid sequence: CASSPTGHLGYTF.

V usage is TRBV12-3 or TRBV12-4 and J usage is TRBJ2-7; TRBD1 or TRBD2 may be the D gene (6 bases each). Trimming pared 0 bases from V and 1 base from J, leaving 10 bases between. There are 15 residues in the CDR3. As DNA, the CDR3 is TGTGCCAGCAGTTTAGCGGGGGGCCTGTCCTACGAGCAGTACTTC. This translates into CASSLAGGLSYEQYF.

V usage is TRBV5-6 and J usage is TRBJ1-1, with a tentative D call TRBD1 (5 bases). The germline V and J ends were trimmed by 3 bases and 0 bases, with 12 bases remaining between them. Germline V gives CDR1 SGHDT, CDR2 YYEEEE. CDR3 size: 15 residues. CDR3 in amino acids: CASSSLQGMNTEAFF. For the CDR3, the DNA is TGTGCCAGCAGCTCCCTCCAGGGAATGAACACTGAAGCTTTCTTT.

This clonotype was observed many times. V gene TRBV11-2 combines with J gene TRBJ1-1; D not resolved. Germline CDR1 and CDR2: SGHAT and FQNNGV. V was cut by 5 bases and J by 1 base, with 8 bases left in between. CDR3 length: 13 residues. As DNA, the CDR3 is TGTGCCAGCAGCCTTAGGTCGAACACTGAAGCTTTCTTT. This codes for CASSLRSNTEAFF.

This clonotype was picked up a small number of times. The chain employs TRBV6-5 and TRBJ2-7; 8 bases are a match to TRBD1. CDR1 is MNHEY and CDR2 is SVGAGI in the germline V gene. The CDR3 spans 12 residues. After removal of 6 bases from V and 6 bases from J, the junction contained 4 bases not matched to a gene. The CDR3 protein is CASSSTGGEQYF. CDR3 nucleotide sequence: TGTGCCAGCAGCTCCACAGGGGGCGAGCAGTACTTC.

The J gene is TRBJ2-1, the V gene TRBV30; D possibly uses TRBD1 or TRBD2 (5 bases each). This CDR3 comprises 15 residues. Germline-derived CDR1 and CDR2 are GTSNPN and SVGIG (reference sequence). V dropped 1 base and J dropped 1 base, with 11 bases sitting between them. CDR3 sequence (DNA): TGTGCCTGGAGTGCCGGGACCCCATCCTACAATGAGCAGTTCTTC. Protein product: CAWSAGTPSYNEQFF.

The gene calls are TRBV20-1 and TRBJ2-7; 7 bases map to TRBD2. After removal of 3 bases from V and 4 bases from J, the junction contained 6 bases not matched to a gene. Germline lookup yields CDR1 DFQATT and CDR2 SNEGSKA (reference sequence). The CDR3 consists of 13 residues. CDR3 sequence: CSARGAGVYEQYF. The DNA of the CDR3 is TGCAGTGCTAGGGGTGCGGGGGTTTACGAGCAGTACTTC.

The chain couples TRBV5-1 to TRBJ2-1; D is possibly TRBD1 (6 bases). Trimming removed 2 bases at V and 8 bases at J, with 14 bases between. Looked up from germline, CDR1 is SGHRS and CDR2 is YFSETQ. The CDR3 is 14 amino acids. CDR3 sequence reads: CASSFMGARDEQFF. For the CDR3, the DNA is TGCGCCAGCAGCTTCATGGGGGCTCGGGATGAGCAGTTCTTC.